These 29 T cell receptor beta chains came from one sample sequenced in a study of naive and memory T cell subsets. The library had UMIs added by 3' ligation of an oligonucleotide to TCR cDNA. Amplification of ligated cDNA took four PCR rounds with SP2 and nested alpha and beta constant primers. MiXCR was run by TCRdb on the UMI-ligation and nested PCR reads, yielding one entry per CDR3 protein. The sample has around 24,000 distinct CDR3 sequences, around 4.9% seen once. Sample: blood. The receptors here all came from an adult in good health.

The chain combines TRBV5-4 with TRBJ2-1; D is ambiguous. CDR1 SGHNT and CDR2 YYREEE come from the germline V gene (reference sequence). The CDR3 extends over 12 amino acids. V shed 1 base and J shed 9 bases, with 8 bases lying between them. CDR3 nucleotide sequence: TGTGCCAGCAGCTTGAATTCGCCTGAGCAGTTCTTC. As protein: CASSLNSPEQFF. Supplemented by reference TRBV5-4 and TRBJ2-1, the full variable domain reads ETGVTQSPTHLIKTRGQQVTLRCSSQSGHNTVSWYQQALGQGPQFIFQYYREEENGRGNFPPRFSGLQFPNYSSELNVNALELDDSALYLCASSLNSPEQFFGPGTRLTVL.

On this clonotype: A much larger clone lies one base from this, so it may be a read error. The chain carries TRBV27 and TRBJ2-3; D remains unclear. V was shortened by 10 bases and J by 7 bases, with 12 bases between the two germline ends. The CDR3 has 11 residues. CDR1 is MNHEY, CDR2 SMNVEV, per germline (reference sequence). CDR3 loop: CATRECNTQYF. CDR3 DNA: TGTGCCACCCGCGAGTGTAATACGCAGTATTTT.

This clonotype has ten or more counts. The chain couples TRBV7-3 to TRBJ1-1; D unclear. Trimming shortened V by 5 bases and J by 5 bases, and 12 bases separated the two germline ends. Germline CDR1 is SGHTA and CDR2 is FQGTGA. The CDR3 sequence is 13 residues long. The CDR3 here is CASSGGGETEAFF. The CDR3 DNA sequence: TGTGCCAGCAGCGGAGGAGGAGAAACTGAAGCTTTCTTT.

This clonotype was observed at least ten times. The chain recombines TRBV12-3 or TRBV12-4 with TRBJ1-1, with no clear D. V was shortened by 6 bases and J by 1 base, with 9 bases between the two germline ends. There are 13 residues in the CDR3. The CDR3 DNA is TGTGCCAGCAGACAGCAAGAGAACACTGAAGCTTTCTTT. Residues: CASRQQENTEAFF.

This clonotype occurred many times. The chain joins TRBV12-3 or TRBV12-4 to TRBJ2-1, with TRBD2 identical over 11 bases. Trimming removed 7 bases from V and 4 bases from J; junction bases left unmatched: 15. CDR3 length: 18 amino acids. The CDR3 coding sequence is TGTGCCAGCACCACAGGGACTAGCGGACGGGGTTTATACAATGAGCAGTTCTTC. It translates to CASTTGTSGRGLYNEQFF.

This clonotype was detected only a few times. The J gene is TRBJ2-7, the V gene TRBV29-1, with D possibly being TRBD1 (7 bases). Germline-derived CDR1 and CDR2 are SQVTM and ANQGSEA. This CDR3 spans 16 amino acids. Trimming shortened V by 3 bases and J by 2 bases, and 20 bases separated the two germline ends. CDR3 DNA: TGCAGCGTTGAGGGGGGAGAGGGGGACAGCGCCTACGAGCAGTACTTC. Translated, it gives CSVEGGEGDSAYEQYF.

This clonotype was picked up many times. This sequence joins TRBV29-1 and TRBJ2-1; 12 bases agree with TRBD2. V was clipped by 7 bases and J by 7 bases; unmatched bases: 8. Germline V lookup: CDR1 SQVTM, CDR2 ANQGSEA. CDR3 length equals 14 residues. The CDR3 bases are TGCAGCGCCCGACTAGCGGGAGATGCAAATGAGCAGTTCTTC. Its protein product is CSARLAGDANEQFF.

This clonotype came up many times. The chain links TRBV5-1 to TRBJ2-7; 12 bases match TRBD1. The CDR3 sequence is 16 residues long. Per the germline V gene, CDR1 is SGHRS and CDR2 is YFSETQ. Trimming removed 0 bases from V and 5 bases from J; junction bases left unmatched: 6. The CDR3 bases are TGCGCCAGCAGCTTGGAGGGGACAGGGGGCTTCGACGAGCAGTACTTC. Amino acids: CASSLEGTGGFDEQYF.

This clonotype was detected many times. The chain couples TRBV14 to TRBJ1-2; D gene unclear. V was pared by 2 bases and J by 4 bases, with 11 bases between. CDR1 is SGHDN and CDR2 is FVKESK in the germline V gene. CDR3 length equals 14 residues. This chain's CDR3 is CASSQSFMAYGYTF. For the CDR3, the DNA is TGTGCCAGCAGCCAAAGCTTCATGGCCTATGGCTACACCTTC.

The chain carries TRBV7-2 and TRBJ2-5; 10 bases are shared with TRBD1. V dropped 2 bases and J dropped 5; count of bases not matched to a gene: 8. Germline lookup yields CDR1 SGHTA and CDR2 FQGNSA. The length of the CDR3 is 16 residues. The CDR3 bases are TGTGCCAGCAGCTTAATCGGACAGGGGGTTGAGGAGACCCAGTACTTC. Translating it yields CASSLIGQGVEETQYF.

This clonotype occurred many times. CDR3 in amino acids: CASTPPRTPNTEAFF. In nucleotides, the CDR3 is TGTGCCAGCACCCCACCCCGGACCCCGAACACTGAAGCTTTCTTT. The gene calls are TRBV2 and TRBJ1-1; unclear D gene. Germline CDR1 reads SNHLY; CDR2 reads FYNNEI. This CDR3 has 15 amino acids. Trimming removed 7 bases from V and 1 base from J, with 16 bases in between.

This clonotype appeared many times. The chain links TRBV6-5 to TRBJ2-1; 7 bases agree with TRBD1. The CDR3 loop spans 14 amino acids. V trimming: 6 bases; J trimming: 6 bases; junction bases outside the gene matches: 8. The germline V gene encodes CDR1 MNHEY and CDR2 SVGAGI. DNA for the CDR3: TGTGCCAGCAGCCCCGTCCCAGGGGGCAATGAGCAGTTCTTC. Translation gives CASSPVPGGNEQFF.

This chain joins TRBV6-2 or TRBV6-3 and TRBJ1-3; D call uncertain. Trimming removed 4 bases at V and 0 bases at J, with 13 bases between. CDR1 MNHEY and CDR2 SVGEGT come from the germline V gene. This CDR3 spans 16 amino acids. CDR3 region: CASSSRREGSGNTIYF. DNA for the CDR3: TGTGCCAGCAGTTCCCGGCGAGAGGGCTCTGGAAACACCATATATTTT.

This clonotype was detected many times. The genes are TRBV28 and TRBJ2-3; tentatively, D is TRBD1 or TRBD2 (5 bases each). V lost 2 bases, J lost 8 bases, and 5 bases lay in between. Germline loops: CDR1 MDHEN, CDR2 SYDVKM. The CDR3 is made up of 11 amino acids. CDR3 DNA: TGTGCCAGCAGTTTAGGGACTACGCAGTATTTT. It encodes CASSLGTTQYF.

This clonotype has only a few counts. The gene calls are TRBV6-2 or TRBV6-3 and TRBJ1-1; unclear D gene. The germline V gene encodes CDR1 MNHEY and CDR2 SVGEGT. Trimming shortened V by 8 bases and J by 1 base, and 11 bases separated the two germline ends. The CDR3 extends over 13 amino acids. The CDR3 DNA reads TGTGCCAGCGGGCGAGTAGAGAACACTGAAGCTTTCTTT. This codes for CASGRVENTEAFF.

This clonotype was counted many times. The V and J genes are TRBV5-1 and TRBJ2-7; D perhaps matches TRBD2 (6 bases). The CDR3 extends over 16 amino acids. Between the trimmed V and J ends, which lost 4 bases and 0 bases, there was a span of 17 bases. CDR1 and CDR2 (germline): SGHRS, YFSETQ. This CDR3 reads CASSPGGTQSSYEQYF. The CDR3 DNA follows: TGCGCCAGCAGCCCCGGAGGGACCCAGAGCTCCTACGAGCAGTACTTC.

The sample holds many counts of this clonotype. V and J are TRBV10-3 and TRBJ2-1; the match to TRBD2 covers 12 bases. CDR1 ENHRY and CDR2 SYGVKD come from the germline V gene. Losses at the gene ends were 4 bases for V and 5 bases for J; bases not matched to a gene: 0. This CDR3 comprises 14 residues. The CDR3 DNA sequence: TGTGCCATCAGTGGACTAGCGGGGGACAATGAGCAGTTCTTC. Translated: CAISGLAGDNEQFF.

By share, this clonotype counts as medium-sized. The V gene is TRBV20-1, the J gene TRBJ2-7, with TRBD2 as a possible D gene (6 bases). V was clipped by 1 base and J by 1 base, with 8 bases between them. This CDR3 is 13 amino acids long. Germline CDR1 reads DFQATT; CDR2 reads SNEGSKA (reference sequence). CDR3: CSARGLGSYEQYF. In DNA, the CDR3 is TGCAGTGCTAGAGGACTAGGATCCTACGAGCAGTACTTC.

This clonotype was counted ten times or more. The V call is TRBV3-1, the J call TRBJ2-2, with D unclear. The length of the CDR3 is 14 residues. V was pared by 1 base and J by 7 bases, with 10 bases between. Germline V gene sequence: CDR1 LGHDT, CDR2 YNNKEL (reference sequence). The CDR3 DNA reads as TGTGCCAGCAGCCAAGGGACCATCGACGGGGAGCTGTTTTTT. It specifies CASSQGTIDGELFF.

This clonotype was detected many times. The CDR3 sequence: CASTLRGTDTQYF. The CDR3 nucleotides read TGTGCCAGCACTCTTAGGGGCACAGATACGCAGTATTTT. The rearrangement joins TRBV27 to TRBJ2-3; D is undetermined. Trimming removed 7 bases from V and 1 base from J, with 9 bases in between. This CDR3 comprises 13 residues. Germline values: CDR1 MNHEY, CDR2 SMNVEV (reference sequence).

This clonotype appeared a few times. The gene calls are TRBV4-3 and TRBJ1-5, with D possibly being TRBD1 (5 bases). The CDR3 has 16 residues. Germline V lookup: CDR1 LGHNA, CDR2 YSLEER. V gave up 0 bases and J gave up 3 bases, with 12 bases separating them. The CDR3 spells CASSQDFRAVNQPQHF. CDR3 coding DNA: TGCGCCAGCAGCCAAGATTTCAGGGCGGTCAATCAGCCCCAGCATTTT.

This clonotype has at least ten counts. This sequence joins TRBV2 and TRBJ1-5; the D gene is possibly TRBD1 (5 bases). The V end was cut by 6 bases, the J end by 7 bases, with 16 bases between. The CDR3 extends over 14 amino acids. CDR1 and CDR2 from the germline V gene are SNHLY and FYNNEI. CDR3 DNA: TGTGCCAGCAGAACGAAGCAGGGTGTGCAGCCCCAGCATTTT. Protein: CASRTKQGVQPQHF.

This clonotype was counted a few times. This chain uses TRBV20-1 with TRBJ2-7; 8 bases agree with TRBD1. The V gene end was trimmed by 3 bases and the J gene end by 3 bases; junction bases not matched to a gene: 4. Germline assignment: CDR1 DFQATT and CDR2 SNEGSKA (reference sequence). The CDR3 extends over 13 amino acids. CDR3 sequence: CSARGTGDYEQYF. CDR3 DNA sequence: TGCAGTGCTAGGGGGACAGGAGACTACGAGCAGTACTTC.

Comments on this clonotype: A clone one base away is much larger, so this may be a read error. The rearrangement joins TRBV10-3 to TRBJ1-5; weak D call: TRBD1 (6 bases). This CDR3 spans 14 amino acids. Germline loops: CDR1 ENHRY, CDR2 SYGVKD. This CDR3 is CAISEGPRGQPQNF. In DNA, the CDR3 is TGTGCCATCAGTGAGGGCCCCAGGGGTCAGCCCCAGAATTTT.

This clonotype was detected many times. The CDR3 spells CASSVEYGTEAFF. CDR3 in DNA: TGTGCCAGCAGCGTAGAGTACGGCACTGAAGCTTTCTTT. The rearrangement links TRBV9 to TRBJ1-1, with no clear D. V was pared by 0 bases and J by 4 bases, with 7 bases between. The CDR3 has 13 amino acids. Per germline, CDR1 SGDLS and CDR2 YYNGEE. The full variable domain, completed using reference TRBV9 and TRBJ1-1, is DSGVTQTPKHLITATGQRVTLRCSPRSGDLSVYWYQQSLDQGLQFLIQYYNGEERAKGNILERFSAQQFPDLHSELNLSSLELGDSALYFCASSVEYGTEAFFGQGTRLTVV.

CDR3 protein: CSVARGSGGTQYF. CDR3 DNA: TGCAGCGTTGCCCGGGGAAGCGGAGGGACCCAGTACTTC. The rearrangement links TRBV29-1 to TRBJ2-5; tentatively, D is TRBD2 (5 bases). CDR3 size: 13 residues. CDR1 SQVTM and CDR2 ANQGSEA come from the germline V gene. V was shortened by 4 bases and J by 7 bases, with 16 bases between the two germline ends.

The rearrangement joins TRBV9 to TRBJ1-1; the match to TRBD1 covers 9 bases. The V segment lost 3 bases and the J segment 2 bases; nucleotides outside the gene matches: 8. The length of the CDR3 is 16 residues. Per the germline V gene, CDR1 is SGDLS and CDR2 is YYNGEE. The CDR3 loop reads CASSAPGQGGNTEAFF. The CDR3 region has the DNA TGTGCCAGCAGCGCTCCGGGACAGGGAGGTAACACTGAAGCTTTCTTT.

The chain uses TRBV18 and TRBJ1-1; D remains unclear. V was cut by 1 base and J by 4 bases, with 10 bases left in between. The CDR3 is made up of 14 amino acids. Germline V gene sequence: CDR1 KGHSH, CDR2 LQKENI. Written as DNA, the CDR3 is TGTGCCAGCTCACCACAACGGGAGGGCACTGAAGCTTTCTTT. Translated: CASSPQREGTEAFF.

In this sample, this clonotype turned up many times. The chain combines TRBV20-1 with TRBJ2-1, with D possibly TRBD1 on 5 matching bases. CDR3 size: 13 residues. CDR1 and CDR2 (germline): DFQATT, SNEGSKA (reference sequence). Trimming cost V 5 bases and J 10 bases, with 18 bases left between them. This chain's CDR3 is CSALLGAQEEQFF. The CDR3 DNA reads TGCAGTGCTCTGTTAGGGGCTCAGGAGGAGCAGTTCTTC.